This TCR beta chain is drawn from a study of T cells after yellow fever vaccination. Using its own MiXCR run on the 5' RACE reads, TCRdb lists one record per CDR3 protein. This table holds about 330,000 distinct CDR3 sequences, 4.1% found once. This clonotype was found many times. The antigen is undetermined. The CDR3 is made up of 17 amino acids. Germline CDR1 SSHAT, CDR2 FNYEAQ (reference sequence). Trimming cost V 4 bases and J 4 bases; bases outside gene matches: 15. Study-level findings and limits: Bulk-population clonotypes that are abundant could appear as contaminants in FACS-sorted repertoires. Most clones from primary vaccination resurfaced after the booster (about 96% CD4, approximately 87% CD8). Secondary responses were weaker yet peaked faster, day 5 versus 15.

This rearrangement joins TRBV7-7 to TRBJ2-5; 7 bases agree with TRBD1. The sequence was obtained from a man aged 18 to 29 who received the YFV17D yellow fever vaccine. The starting material was PBMCs, obtained 5 days after the yellow fever booster vaccination. Here the CDR3 reads CASSSRWGTAGGETQYF. The CDR3 DNA sequence: TGTGCCAGCAGCTCCCGGTGGGGGACAGCCGGTGGAGAGACCCAGTACTTC.